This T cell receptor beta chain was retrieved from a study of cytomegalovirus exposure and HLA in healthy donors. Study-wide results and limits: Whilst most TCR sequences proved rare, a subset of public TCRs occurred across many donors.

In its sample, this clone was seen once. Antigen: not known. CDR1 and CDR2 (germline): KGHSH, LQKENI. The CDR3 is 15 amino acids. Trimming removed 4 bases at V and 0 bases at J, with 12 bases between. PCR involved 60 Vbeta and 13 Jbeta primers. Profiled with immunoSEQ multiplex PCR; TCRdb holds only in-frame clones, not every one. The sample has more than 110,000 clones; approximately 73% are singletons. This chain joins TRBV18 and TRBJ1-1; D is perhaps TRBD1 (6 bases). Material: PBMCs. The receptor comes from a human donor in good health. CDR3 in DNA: TGTGCCAGCTCACTCCCGGGACATCTGAACACTGAAGCTTTCTTT. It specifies CASSLPGHLNTEAFF.